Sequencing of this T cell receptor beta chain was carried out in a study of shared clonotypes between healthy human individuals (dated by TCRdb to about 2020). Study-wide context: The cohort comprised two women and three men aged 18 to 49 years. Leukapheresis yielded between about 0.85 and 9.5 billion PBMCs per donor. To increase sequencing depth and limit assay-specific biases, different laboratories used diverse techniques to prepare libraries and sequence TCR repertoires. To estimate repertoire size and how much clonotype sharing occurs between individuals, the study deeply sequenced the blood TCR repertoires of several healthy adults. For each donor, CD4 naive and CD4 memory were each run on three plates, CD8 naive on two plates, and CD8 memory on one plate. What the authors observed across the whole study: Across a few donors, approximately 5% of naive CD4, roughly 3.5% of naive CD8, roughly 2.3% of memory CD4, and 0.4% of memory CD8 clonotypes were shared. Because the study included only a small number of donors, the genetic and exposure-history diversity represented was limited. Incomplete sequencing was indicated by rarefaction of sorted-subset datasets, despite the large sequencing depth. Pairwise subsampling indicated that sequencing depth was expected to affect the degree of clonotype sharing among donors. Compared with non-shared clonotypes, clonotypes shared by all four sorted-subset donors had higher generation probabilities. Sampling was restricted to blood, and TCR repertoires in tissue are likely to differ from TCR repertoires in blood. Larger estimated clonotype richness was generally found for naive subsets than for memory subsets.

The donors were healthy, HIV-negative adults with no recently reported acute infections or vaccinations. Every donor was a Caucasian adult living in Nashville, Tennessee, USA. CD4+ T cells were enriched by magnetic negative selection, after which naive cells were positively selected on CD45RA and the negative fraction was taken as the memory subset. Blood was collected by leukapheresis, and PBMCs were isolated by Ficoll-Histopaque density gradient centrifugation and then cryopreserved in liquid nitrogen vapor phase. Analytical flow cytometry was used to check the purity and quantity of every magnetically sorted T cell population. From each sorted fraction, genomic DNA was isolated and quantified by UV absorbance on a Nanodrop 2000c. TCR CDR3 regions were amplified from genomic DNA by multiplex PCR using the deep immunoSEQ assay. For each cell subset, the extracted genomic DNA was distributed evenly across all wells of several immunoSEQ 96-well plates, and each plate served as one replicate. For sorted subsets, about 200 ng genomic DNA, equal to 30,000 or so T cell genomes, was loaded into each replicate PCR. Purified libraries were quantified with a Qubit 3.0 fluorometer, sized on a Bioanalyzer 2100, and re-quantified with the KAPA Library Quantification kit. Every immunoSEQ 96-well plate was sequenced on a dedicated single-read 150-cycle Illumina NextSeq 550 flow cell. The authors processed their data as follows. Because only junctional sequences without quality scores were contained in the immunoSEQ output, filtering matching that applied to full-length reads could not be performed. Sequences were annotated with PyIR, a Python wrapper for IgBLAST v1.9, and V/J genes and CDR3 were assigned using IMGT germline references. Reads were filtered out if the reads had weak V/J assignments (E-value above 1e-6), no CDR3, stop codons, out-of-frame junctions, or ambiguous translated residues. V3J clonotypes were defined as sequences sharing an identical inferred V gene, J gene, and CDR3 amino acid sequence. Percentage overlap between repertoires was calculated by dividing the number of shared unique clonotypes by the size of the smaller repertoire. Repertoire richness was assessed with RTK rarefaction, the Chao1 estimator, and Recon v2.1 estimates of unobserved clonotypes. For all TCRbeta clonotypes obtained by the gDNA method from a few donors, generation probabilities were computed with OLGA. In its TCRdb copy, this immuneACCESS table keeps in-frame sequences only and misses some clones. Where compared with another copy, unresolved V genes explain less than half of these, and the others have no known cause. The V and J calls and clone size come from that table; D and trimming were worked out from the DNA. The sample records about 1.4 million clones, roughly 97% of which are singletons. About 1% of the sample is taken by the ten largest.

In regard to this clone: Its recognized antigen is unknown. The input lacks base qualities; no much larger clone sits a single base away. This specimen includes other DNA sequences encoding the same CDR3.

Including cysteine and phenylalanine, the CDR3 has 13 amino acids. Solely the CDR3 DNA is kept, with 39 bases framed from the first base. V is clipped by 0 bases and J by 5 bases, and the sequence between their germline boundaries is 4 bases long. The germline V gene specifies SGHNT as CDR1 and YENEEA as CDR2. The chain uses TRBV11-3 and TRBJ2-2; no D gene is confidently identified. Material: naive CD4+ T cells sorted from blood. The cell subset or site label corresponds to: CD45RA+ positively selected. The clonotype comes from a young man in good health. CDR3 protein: CASSLEGTGELFF. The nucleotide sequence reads TGTGCCAGCAGCTTAGAGGGGACCGGGGAGCTGTTTTTT.